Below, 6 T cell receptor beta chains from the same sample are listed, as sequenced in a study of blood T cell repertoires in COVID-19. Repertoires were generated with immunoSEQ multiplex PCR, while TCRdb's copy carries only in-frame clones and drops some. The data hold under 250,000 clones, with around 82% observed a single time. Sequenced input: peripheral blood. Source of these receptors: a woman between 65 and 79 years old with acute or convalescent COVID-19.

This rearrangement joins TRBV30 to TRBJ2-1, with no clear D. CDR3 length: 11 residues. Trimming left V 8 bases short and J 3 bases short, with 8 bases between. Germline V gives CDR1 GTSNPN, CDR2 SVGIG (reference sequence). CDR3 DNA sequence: TGTGCCGGTAGCAGCTACAATGAGCAGTTCTTC. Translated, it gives CAGSSYNEQFF.

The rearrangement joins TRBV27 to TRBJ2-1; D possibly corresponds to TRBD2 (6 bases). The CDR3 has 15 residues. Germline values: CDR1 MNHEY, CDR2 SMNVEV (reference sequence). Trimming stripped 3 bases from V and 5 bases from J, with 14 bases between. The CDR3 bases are TGTGCCAGCAGTTTTGGGGACTGGGGAAACAATGAGCAGTTCTTC. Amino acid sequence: CASSFGDWGNNEQFF.

The CDR3 DNA reads as TGTGCCAGCAGTTTAGAGGCCCCGATGGGAGTCCATTACGAGCAGTACTTC. Protein sequence: CASSLEAPMGVHYEQYF. The V call is TRBV27, the J call TRBJ2-7; tentatively, D is TRBD2 (5 bases). V gave up 2 bases and J gave up 4 bases, with 21 bases separating them. From germline, CDR1 is MNHEY and CDR2 SMNVEV (reference sequence). The CDR3 consists of 17 residues.

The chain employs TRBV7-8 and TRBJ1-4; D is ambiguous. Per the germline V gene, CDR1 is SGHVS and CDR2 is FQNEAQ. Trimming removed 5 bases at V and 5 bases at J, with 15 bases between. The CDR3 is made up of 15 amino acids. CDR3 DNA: TGTGCCAGCAGCCTAAACAGTGCCTTGAATGAAAAACTGTTTTTT. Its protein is CASSLNSALNEKLFF.

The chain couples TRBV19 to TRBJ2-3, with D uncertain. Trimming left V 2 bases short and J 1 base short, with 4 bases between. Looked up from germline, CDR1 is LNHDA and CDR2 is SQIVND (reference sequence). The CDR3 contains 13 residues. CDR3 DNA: TGTGCCAGTAGTATACAGGGCACAGATACGCAGTATTTT. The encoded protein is CASSIQGTDTQYF.

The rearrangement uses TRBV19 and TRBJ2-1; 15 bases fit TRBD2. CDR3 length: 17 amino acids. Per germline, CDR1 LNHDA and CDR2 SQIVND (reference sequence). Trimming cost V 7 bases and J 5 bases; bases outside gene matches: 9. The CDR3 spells CASTPGLAGGQNNEQFF. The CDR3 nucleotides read TGTGCCAGTACCCCGGGACTAGCGGGAGGACAGAACAATGAGCAGTTCTTC.